This T cell receptor (beta chain) was identified in a study of blood T cell repertoires in COVID-19 (dated by TCRdb to about 2020). Regarding the research as a whole: Collaborator samples came from the United States, Italy and Spain and covered acute and convalescent phases of COVID-19. The material from the prospective study consisted of cDNA or gDNA derived from T cells, B-cell-depleted T cells, or PBMCs. The dataset comprised deeply sampled blood TCRbeta repertoires from subjects exposed to, actively infected with, or recovered from COVID-19. The repertoires were released in a freely available public database meant as a resource for research on the immune response to SARS-CoV-2. The samples were drawn from two sources: the first 160 participants of the ongoing ImmuneRACE study, and over 1,000 subjects contributed by 6 global collaborators. The sample metadata nearly always contained a de-identified subject ID, COVID-19 status, age in years and sex. Where available, HLA class I and class II types were taken from metadata supplied by the sample provider and were not determined by assay-based typing.

The investigation overall reported the following: How much clinical and demographic metadata was included differed by source and by participant, and the metadata was provided uncurated.

Spanning cysteine to phenylalanine, the CDR3 consists of 15 amino acids. Only CDR3 DNA is held: 45 bases, read in frame from base 1. Looking up the germline V gene yields CDR1 MNHEY and CDR2 SVGAGI. The V end gives up 5 bases and the J end 4 bases, leaving 5 bases in the junction not matched to a gene. The collaborating institutions used their own protocols to collect whole blood in K2EDTA tubes. For TCRbeta analysis, collaborators shipped samples in one of three forms: frozen whole blood, isolated PBMCs, or DNA extracted from either of those sample types. The immunoSEQ Assay, a bias-controlled multiplex PCR, was used to amplify TCRbeta CDR3 regions from genomic DNA. The source study handled its data this way. The number of nucleated cells in each sample was estimated from the amplification of reference gene primers within the assay. To quantify the absolute abundance of each unique TCRbeta CDR3 rearrangement, sequence reads were collapsed and filtered. For each sample, productive Simpson clonality was calculated by taking the square root of Simpson's diversity index across productive rearrangements. This is the immuneACCESS table as TCRdb keeps it, with only in-frame sequences that have V and J called. A part of the clones is gone; compared with another copy, unresolved V genes explain less than half, and the rest is unexplained. V, J and clone size reflect that table, while D and trimming were determined from the DNA. Recorded for this sample are 300,000 to 400,000 clones; around 82% of them occurred a single time. The ten largest clones capture 3% of the sample.

About this clone itself: The target of this receptor is not known. No base-level quality is on record; no much larger clone is a single base apart.

Sample: peripheral blood. The receptor's source is a man aged 25-40 years with active or convalescent COVID-19. The chain couples TRBV6-5 to TRBJ2-2, with TRBD1 matching 9 junction bases. The CDR3 protein: CASSPGTGSTGELFF. The sequence in DNA is TGTGCCAGCAGTCCCGGGACAGGGAGCACCGGGGAGCTGTTTTTT.